What follows describes a single T cell receptor beta chain. This sample is part of a study of blood T cell repertoires in COVID-19. Study-level background: From the United States, Italy and Spain came samples of acute and convalescent COVID-19. The analysed material was cDNA or gDNA that came from T cells, B-cell-depleted T cells, or PBMCs.

The germline V gene has CDR1 SGHTA and CDR2 FQGNSA. The CDR3 is made up of 16 amino acids. Between the trimmed V and J ends, which lost 3 bases and 4 bases, there was a span of 15 bases. Original handling: Estimation of nucleated cell counts was performed using reference gene primer amplification. Some clones are missing from TCRdb's copy, which holds only in-frame ones; the method was immunoSEQ multiplex PCR. That table is the source of V, J and clone size, and D and trimming were worked out from the DNA. The sample has some 110,000 clones, approximately 88% seen once. The chain carries TRBV7-2 and TRBJ1-4, with D possibly TRBD1 on 6 matching bases. The sample consisted of peripheral blood. This clonotype originated in a woman in her 70s with acute or convalescent COVID-19. CDR3: CASSLGGARSNEKLFF. CDR3 bases: TGTGCCAGCAGCTTGGGGGGGGCCAGGAGTAATGAAAAACTGTTTTTT.